The 31 T cell receptor beta chains presented below share a single source sample, sequenced in a study of T cell responses to AZD1222 COVID-19 vaccine. Repertoires were generated with immunoSEQ multiplex PCR, while TCRdb's copy carries only in-frame clones and drops some. The sample includes 110,000 to 150,000 clones, 88% seen only once; the top ten take about 3.5%. The source material was peripheral blood, sampled on day 0 of AZD1222 vaccination. The receptors stem from an adult in good health.

J is TRBJ2-1 and V is TRBV9, with 7 positions matching TRBD2. The CDR3 totals 17 residues. Unmatched junction bases numbered 8, after V lost 0 bases and J lost 2 bases. Germline V gives CDR1 SGDLS, CDR2 YYNGEE. CDR3 residues: CASSVVGLAATYNEQFF. The CDR3, as DNA: TGTGCCAGCAGCGTAGTAGGGCTAGCGGCGACCTACAATGAGCAGTTCTTC.

This clone came up once. The V call is TRBV5-6, the J call TRBJ1-4; 8 bases fit TRBD1. Germline V gene data show CDR1 as SGHDT and CDR2 as YYEEEE. Trimming took 4 bases from V and 5 from J; bases not matched to a gene: 16. The length of the CDR3 is 18 residues. The CDR3 DNA is TGTGCCAGCAGCATACTTGCAGCCGGACAGGGTAGAAATGAAAAACTGTTTTTT. Translated: CASSILAAGQGRNEKLFF.

This clone has only one observation. CDR3 DNA: TGTGCCAGCAGCCAAGATCCAGGTTTGCGGGAGGGCCACGGGGAGCTGTTTTTT. It encodes CASSQDPGLREGHGELFF. This chain connects TRBV4-2 to TRBJ2-2, with TRBD2 matching over 9 bases. Germline CDR1 reads LGHNA; CDR2 reads YNFKEQ. CDR3 length equals 18 residues. V gave up 0 bases and J gave up 7 bases; unmatched junction bases: 12.

The table lists this clone with a count of one. The rearrangement uses TRBV18 and TRBJ1-1, with TRBD1 as a possible D gene (5 bases). The germline CDR1 and CDR2 sequences are KGHSH and LQKENI. There are 15 residues in the CDR3. Trimming shortened V by 2 bases and J by 2 bases, and 12 bases separated the two germline ends. DNA of the CDR3: TGTGCCAGCTCACCAACCAGGACAATCAACACTGAAGCTTTCTTT. Amino acid sequence: CASSPTRTINTEAFF.

This clone was detected once. V and J are TRBV19 and TRBJ1-5, with a weak D call TRBD1 (5 bases). CDR1 LNHDA and CDR2 SQIVND come from the germline V gene (reference sequence). The V end was cut by 7 bases, the J end by 0 bases, with 16 bases between. This CDR3 contains 16 residues. The CDR3 bases are TGTGCCAGTAACTTGGTGGGGGGAGATAGCAATCAGCCCCAGCATTTT. Amino acid sequence: CASNLVGGDSNQPQHF.

The V call is TRBV30, the J call TRBJ1-1, with D perhaps TRBD1 (5 bases). V was shortened by 4 bases and J by 5 bases, with 11 bases between the two germline ends. The CDR3 length is 12 residues. Germline V gives CDR1 GTSNPN, CDR2 SVGIG (reference sequence). The CDR3 protein is CAWNSGTTEAFF. The DNA of the CDR3 is TGTGCCTGGAACTCAGGGACGACTGAAGCTTTCTTT. Using reference TRBV30 and TRBJ1-1 for the parts outside the CDR3, the full variable domain is SQTIHQWPATLVQPVGSPLSLECTVEGTSNPNLYWYRQAAGRGLQLLFYSVGIGQISSEVPQNLSASRPQDRQFILSSKKLLLSDSGFYLCAWNSGTTEAFFGQGTRLTVV.

V and J are TRBV2 and TRBJ2-7; 7 bases fit TRBD1. The length of the CDR3 is 14 residues. Trimming took 8 bases from V and 0 from J; bases not matched to a gene: 7. CDR1 is SNHLY, CDR2 FYNNEI, per germline. The CDR3 DNA follows: TGTGCCAGCGGCCGGACAGGTTACTCCTACGAGCAGTACTTC. This encodes CASGRTGYSYEQYF.

This clone turned up a few times. Written as DNA, the CDR3 is TGTGCCAGCAGCGGTTACCGGGACACAACTGGAAACACCATATATTTT. Its translation is CASSGYRDTTGNTIYF. The chain is built from TRBV9 and TRBJ1-3, with a weak D call TRBD1 (6 bases). The CDR3 is made up of 16 amino acids. V was shortened by 3 bases and J by 2 bases, with 15 bases between the two germline ends. CDR1 and CDR2 from the germline V gene are SGDLS and YYNGEE.

This clone came up once. This chain joins TRBV27 and TRBJ2-7; 9 nucleotides align to TRBD2. The J segment lost 3 bases and the V segment lost 6 bases, leaving 0 bases of the junction unmatched. CDR1 and CDR2 from the germline V gene are MNHEY and SMNVEV (reference sequence). The CDR3 sequence is 12 residues long. CDR3 residues: CASRTSGYEQYF. CDR3 nucleotide sequence: TGTGCCAGCAGGACTAGCGGCTACGAGCAGTACTTC.

This sequence joins TRBV11-2 and TRBJ2-1; TRBD2 aligns across 15 bases. Trimming removed 0 bases from V and 4 bases from J; junction bases left unmatched: 7. This CDR3 spans 19 amino acids. Germline CDR1 and CDR2: SGHAT and FQNNGV. The CDR3 reads CASSLDLGLAGGPYNEQFF. The DNA for the CDR3 is TGTGCCAGCAGCTTAGATCTGGGACTAGCGGGAGGCCCTTACAATGAGCAGTTCTTC.

The rearrangement uses TRBV6-5 and TRBJ1-1; D uncertain. Germline lookup yields CDR1 MNHEY and CDR2 SVGAGI. V lost 8 bases and J lost 1, with 8 bases in between. This CDR3 has 12 amino acids. CDR3 region: CASGQANTEAFF. The CDR3, as DNA: TGTGCCAGCGGGCAGGCGAACACTGAAGCTTTCTTT.

This sequence joins TRBV27 and TRBJ2-7; 7 nucleotides line up with TRBD2. CDR1 is MNHEY and CDR2 is SMNVEV in the germline V gene (reference sequence). This CDR3 spans 14 amino acids. The V gene end was trimmed by 5 bases and the J gene end by 1 base; junction bases not matched to a gene: 5. CDR3 bases: TGTGCCAGCAGTCCCGGACTAGTGTCCTACGAGCAGTACTTC. Protein product: CASSPGLVSYEQYF.

The rearrangement uses TRBV6-1 and TRBJ2-7; 9 bases map to TRBD2. The junction had 9 bases not matched to a gene; V was cut back by 1 base and J by 2 bases. The germline CDR1 and CDR2 sequences are MNHNS and SASEGT. The CDR3 has 17 amino acids. DNA for the CDR3: TGTGCCAGCAGTGAAGAGACTAGCGGACCGTTAACCTACGAGCAGTACTTC. It codes for CASSEETSGPLTYEQYF.

The chain couples TRBV6-2 or TRBV6-3 to TRBJ2-1; 10 bases line up with TRBD2. Germline CDR1 and CDR2: MNHEY and SVGEGT. Trimming removed 1 base from V and 4 bases from J; junction bases left unmatched: 13. This CDR3 region has 19 residues. This CDR3 is CASSYWASGSFGPYNEQFF. DNA of the CDR3: TGTGCCAGCAGTTACTGGGCTAGCGGGAGTTTCGGGCCTTACAATGAGCAGTTCTTC.

J is TRBJ2-3 and V is TRBV6-1; D may be TRBD2 (6 bases). CDR1 is MNHNS, CDR2 SASEGT, per germline. The CDR3 has 13 amino acids. Deletions cut 0 bases from V and 8 bases from J, with 9 bases between. CDR3 sequence reads: CASSEAWGGTQYF. The CDR3, as DNA: TGTGCCAGCAGTGAAGCTTGGGGAGGTACGCAGTATTTT.

The chain has TRBV19 and TRBJ1-5, with TRBD1 matching 12 bases. Germline CDR1 reads LNHDA; CDR2 reads SQIVND (reference sequence). V trimming: 5 bases; J trimming: 1 base; junction bases outside the gene matches: 6. The CDR3 is made up of 17 amino acids. The CDR3 bases are TGTGCCAGTAGTCCCCGGGACAGGGGGCAAAGCAATCAGCCCCAGCATTTT. Translating gives CASSPRDRGQSNQPQHF.

The gene calls are TRBV4-1 and TRBJ1-2; TRBD1 agrees at 9 bases. Germline loops: CDR1 MGHRA, CDR2 YSYEKL. There are 15 residues in the CDR3. V dropped 2 bases and J dropped 3; count of bases not matched to a gene: 4. For the CDR3, the DNA is TGCGCCAGCAGCCAAACTGACAGGGGGGACTATGGCTACACCTTC. Its protein is CASSQTDRGDYGYTF.

The genes are TRBV3-1 (or the pseudogene TRBV3-2) and TRBJ1-1; D gene unclear. Trimming pared 4 bases from V and 1 base from J, leaving 7 bases between. The germline V gene has CDR1 LGHDT and CDR2 YNNKEL (reference sequence). The CDR3 extends over 13 amino acids. In nucleotides, the CDR3 is TGTGCCAGCAGCCGCAAGCCGAACACTGAAGCTTTCTTT. Residues: CASSRKPNTEAFF.

The rearrangement uses TRBV6-2 or TRBV6-3 and TRBJ2-1, with D maybe TRBD1 (5 bases). Germline values: CDR1 MNHEY, CDR2 SVGEGT. Trimming stripped 2 bases from V and 7 bases from J, with 18 bases between. CDR3 length: 16 residues. Written as DNA, the CDR3 is TGTGCCAGCAGTTACGGGGTCAGGGCCTTTCCGAATGAGCAGTTCTTC. Protein product: CASSYGVRAFPNEQFF.

V gene TRBV28 combines with J gene TRBJ1-5, with D maybe TRBD1 (6 bases). The CDR3 length is 11 residues. Germline CDR1 is MDHEN and CDR2 is SYDVKM. V was trimmed by 9 bases and J by 15 bases, leaving 18 bases between them. As DNA, the CDR3 is TGTGCCAGTTCAAGACAGGACCTTAGGCATTTT. Amino acid sequence: CASSRQDLRHF.

The CDR3 region is CASRQGVHLYHEQYF. The DNA of the CDR3 is TGCGCCAGCCGACAGGGGGTCCACCTATACCACGAGCAGTACTTC. The chain carries TRBV4-1 and TRBJ2-7, with 9 bases identical to TRBD1. Looked up from germline, CDR1 is MGHRA and CDR2 is YSYEKL. The CDR3 length is 15 residues. V gave up 8 bases and J gave up 5 bases; unmatched junction bases: 13.

The chain links TRBV6-5 to TRBJ2-1; 9 bases line up with TRBD1. V lost 5 bases to trimming and J lost 9 bases; unmatched junction nucleotides: 11. This CDR3 is 15 amino acids long. CDR1 is MNHEY and CDR2 is SVGAGI in the germline V gene. CDR3 in amino acids: CASSPGQGTFGEQFF. The CDR3 nucleotides read TGTGCCAGCAGTCCCGGACAGGGGACGTTTGGTGAGCAGTTCTTC.

The chain couples TRBV7-9 to TRBJ1-5; D is ambiguous. V lost 5 bases to trimming and J lost 0 bases, with 17 bases between them. Per the germline V gene, CDR1 is SEHNR and CDR2 is FQNEAQ (reference sequence). The CDR3 covers 17 residues. CDR3 nucleotide sequence: TGTGCCAGCAGCACCACAGACCCCTCCGCTAGCAATCAGCCCCAGCATTTT. Translated, it gives CASSTTDPSASNQPQHF. The variable domain in full, completed from reference TRBV7-9 and TRBJ1-5, reads DTGVSQNPRHKITKRGQNVTFRCDPISEHNRLYWYRQTLGQGPEFLTYFQNEAQLEKSRLLSDRFSAERPKGSFSTLEIQRTEQGDSAMYLCASSTTDPSASNQPQHFGDGTRLSIL.

The chain links TRBV4-3 to TRBJ2-1; D is uncertain. The CDR3 runs 15 residues. Germline V CDR1 and CDR2: LGHNA, YSLEER. The germline V and J ends were trimmed by 0 bases and 3 bases, with 9 bases remaining between them. CDR3 in amino acids: CASSQDRTDYNEQFF. CDR3 nucleotide sequence: TGCGCCAGCAGCCAAGATCGAACGGACTACAATGAGCAGTTCTTC.

V and J are TRBV27 and TRBJ2-3; 11 nucleotides agree with TRBD1. V shed 8 bases, J shed 7 bases, and the junction held 17 bases outside the gene matches. The CDR3 consists of 17 residues. Germline V gives CDR1 MNHEY, CDR2 SMNVEV (reference sequence). In nucleotides, the CDR3 is TGTGCCAGCCGTAGGACAGGGGGCGCCACTCTCTTAAATACGCAGTATTTT. Its protein is CASRRTGGATLLNTQYF.

The chain recombines TRBV6-2 or TRBV6-3 with TRBJ2-1; 7 positions match TRBD2. V lost 2 bases and J lost 5; bases outside the gene matches: 9. The CDR3 is made up of 16 amino acids. Germline CDR1 reads MNHEY; CDR2 reads SVGEGT. CDR3 sequence reads: CASSYPSGNRNNEQFF. The CDR3 DNA reads as TGTGCCAGCAGTTACCCGAGCGGGAATCGGAACAATGAGCAGTTCTTC.

The genes are TRBV3-1 (or the pseudogene TRBV3-2) and TRBJ2-2; 13 bases agree with TRBD2. V lost 4 bases, J lost 8 bases, and 7 bases stayed unmatched. The germline V gene encodes CDR1 LGHDT and CDR2 YNNKEL (reference sequence). The CDR3 has 16 residues. CDR3 sequence: CASSPGLAGVGGELFF. In DNA form, the CDR3 reads TGTGCCAGCAGCCCCGGACTAGCGGGAGTTGGTGGGGAGCTGTTTTTT.

This sequence joins TRBV7-9 and TRBJ2-1; no clear D gene. The CDR3 is 13 residues long. In germline, CDR1 is SEHNR, CDR2 FQNEAQ (reference sequence). The V end was cut by 3 bases, the J end by 10 bases, with 13 bases between. The CDR3 sequence: CASSFAASWEQFF. For the CDR3, the DNA is TGTGCCAGCAGCTTTGCGGCCTCCTGGGAGCAGTTCTTC.

The chain carries TRBV2 and TRBJ2-7, with 9 bases aligning to TRBD1. Trimming at V came to 7 bases and at J to 5 bases, leaving 9 bases not matched to a gene. The CDR3 is made up of 14 amino acids. The germline V gene has CDR1 SNHLY and CDR2 FYNNEI. CDR3 sequence reads: CASILQGAGDEQYF. CDR3 nucleotide sequence: TGTGCCAGCATCCTACAGGGGGCGGGAGACGAGCAGTACTTC.

Only a few counts were recorded for this clone. J is TRBJ1-1 and V is TRBV28; D not resolved. The CDR3 sequence is 14 residues long. V dropped 2 bases and J dropped 0 bases, with 7 bases sitting between them. Looked up from germline, CDR1 is MDHEN and CDR2 is SYDVKM. CDR3 coding DNA: TGTGCCAGCAGTTTAACAGAGATGAACACTGAAGCTTTCTTT. The encoded protein is CASSLTEMNTEAFF. The variable domain in full, with the rest retrieved from reference TRBV28 and TRBJ1-1, is DVKVTQSSRYLVKRTGEKVFLECVQDMDHENMFWYRQDPGLGLRLIYFSYDVKMKEKGDIPEGYSVSREKKERFSLILESASTNQTSMYLCASSLTEMNTEAFFGQGTRLTVV.

The DNA of the CDR3 is TGTGCCAGCAGTCTTGGATGGGCAACAAGGAACACTGAAGCTTTCTTT. It is translated as CASSLGWATRNTEAFF. V and J are TRBV7-2 and TRBJ1-1; D not certain. In germline, CDR1 is SGHTA, CDR2 FQGNSA. The CDR3 is 16 amino acids. Trimming removed 6 bases from V and 1 base from J, with 18 bases in between.